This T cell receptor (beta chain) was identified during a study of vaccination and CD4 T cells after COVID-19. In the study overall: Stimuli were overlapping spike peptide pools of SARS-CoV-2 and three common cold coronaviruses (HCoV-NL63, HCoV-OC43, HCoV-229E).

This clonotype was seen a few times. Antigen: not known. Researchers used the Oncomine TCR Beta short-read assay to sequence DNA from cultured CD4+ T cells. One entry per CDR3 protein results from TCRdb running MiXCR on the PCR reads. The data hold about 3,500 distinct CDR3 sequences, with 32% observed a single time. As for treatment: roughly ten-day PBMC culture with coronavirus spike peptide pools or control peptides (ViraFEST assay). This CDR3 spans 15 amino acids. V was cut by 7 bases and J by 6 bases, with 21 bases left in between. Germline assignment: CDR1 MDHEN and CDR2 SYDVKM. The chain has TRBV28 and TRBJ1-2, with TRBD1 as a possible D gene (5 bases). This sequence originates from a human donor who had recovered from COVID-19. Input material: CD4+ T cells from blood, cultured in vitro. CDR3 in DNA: TGTGCCAGCACCTCGAACCGACAGATCTTCCATGGCTACACCTTC. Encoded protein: CASTSNRQIFHGYTF.